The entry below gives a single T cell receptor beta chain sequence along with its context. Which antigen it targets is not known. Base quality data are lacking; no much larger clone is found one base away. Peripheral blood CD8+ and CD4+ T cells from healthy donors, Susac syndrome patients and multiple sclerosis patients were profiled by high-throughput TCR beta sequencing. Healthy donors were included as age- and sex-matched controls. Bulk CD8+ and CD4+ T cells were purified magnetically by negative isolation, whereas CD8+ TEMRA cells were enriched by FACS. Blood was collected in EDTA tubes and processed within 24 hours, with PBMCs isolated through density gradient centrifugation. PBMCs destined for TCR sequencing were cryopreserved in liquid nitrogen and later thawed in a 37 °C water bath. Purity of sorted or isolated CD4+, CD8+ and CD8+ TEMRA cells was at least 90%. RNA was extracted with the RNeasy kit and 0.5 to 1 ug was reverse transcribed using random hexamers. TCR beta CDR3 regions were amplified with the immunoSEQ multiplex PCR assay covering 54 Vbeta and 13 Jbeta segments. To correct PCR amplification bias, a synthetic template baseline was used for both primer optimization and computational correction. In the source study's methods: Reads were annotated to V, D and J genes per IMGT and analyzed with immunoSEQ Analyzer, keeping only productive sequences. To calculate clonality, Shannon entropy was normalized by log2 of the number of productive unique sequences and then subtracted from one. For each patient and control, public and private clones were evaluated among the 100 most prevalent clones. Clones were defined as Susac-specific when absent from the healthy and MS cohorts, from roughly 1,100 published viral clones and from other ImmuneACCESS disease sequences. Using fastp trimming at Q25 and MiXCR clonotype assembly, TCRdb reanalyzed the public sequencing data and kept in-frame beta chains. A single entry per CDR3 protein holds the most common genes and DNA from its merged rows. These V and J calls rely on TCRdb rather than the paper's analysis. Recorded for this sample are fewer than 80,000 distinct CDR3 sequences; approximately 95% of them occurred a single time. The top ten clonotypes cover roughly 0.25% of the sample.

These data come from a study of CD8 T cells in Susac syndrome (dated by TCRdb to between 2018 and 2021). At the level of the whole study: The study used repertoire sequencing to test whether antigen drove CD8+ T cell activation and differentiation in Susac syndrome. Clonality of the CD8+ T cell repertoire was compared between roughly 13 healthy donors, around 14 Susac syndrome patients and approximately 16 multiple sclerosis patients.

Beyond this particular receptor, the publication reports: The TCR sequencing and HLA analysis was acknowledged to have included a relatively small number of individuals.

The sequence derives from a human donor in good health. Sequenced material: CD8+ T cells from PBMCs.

The CDR3: CASANSGWRENTGELFF. The DNA sequence is given as TGTGCCAGCGCTAACTCAGGATGGAGGGAGAACACCGGGGAGCTGTTTTTT. This chain is built from TRBV19 and TRBJ2-2; the D region possibly corresponds to TRBD2 (6 bases align). Reading the germline V gene (reference sequence) gives CDR1 LNHDA and CDR2 SQIVND. V is shortened by 9 bases, J by 1 base, and the region joining them spans 21 bases. Counted from cysteine to phenylalanine, this CDR3 has 17 amino acids. Only CDR3 DNA is held: 51 bases, read in frame from base 1. The reference TRBV19 and TRBJ2-2 proteins fill in what lies around the CDR3, so the full variable domain reads DGGITQSPKYLFRKEGQNVTLSCEQNLNHDAMYWYRQDPGQGLRLIYYSQIVNDFQKGDIAEGYSVSREKKESFPLTVTSAQKNPTAFYLCASANSGWRENTGELFFGEGSRLTVL.